The rows below give T cell receptor beta chains drawn from one sample of a study of blood T cells in healthy people across ages. Via MiXCR, TCRdb re-called the 5' RACE reads, giving one row per CDR3 protein. The table shows around 1,700,000 distinct CDR3 sequences, with approximately 30% occurring only once. The source material was blood. The source is a woman younger than 45 in good health. Both conserved end residues are trimmed from each CDR3.

TRBV14	TRBJ2-3	ASSQETGGTDTQY
TRBV10-3	TRBJ1-6	AISESTGRNSPLH
TRBV7-2	TRBJ2-3	ASSFEQGYTDTQY
TRBV7-2	TRBJ2-1	ASSLEGTSYNEQF
TRBV4-1	TRBJ2-7	ASSQPDSYEQY
TRBV7-2	TRBJ2-7	ASSEGTSGTYEQY
TRBV2	TRBJ2-1	ASSAQPGYNEQF
TRBV20-1	TRBJ2-1	SAPDPAQLVNEQF
TRBV7-9	TRBJ2-1	ASSSPTGYNEQF
TRBV12-3/TRBV12-4	TRBJ2-3	ASSFERPSTDTEY
TRBV4-1	TRBJ1-6	ASSQVSEGSPLH
TRBV29-1	TRBJ2-5	SVVSGTGIQETQY
TRBV7-9	TRBJ2-1	ASSPQGRGFNEQF
TRBV7-3	TRBJ2-3	ASSLQGTSGTDTQY
TRBV12-3/TRBV12-4	TRBJ2-1	ASRGAGDERF
TRBV5-1	TRBJ2-3	ASSLAPSGTDTQY
TRBV5-1	TRBJ2-1	ASSLSGRGLIEQF
TRBV9	TRBJ1-1	ASSVETARYTEAF
TRBV24-1	TRBJ2-5	ATSDLTGETQY
TRBV24-1	TRBJ1-5	VTSSGQPNQPQH
TRBV28	TRBJ2-5	ASKPPGLVRETQY
TRBV3-1	TRBJ2-3	ASGSKRDSVTQY
TRBV15	TRBJ2-1	ATSRDRANFEQF
TRBV12-3/TRBV12-4	TRBJ1-4	ASRIYRGANEKLF
TRBV29-1	TRBJ1-2	SVEGSGGYT
TRBV10-3	-	AIRGQGPSSHNEQY
TRBV20-1	TRBJ2-1	SASPRGEQF
TRBV6-2/TRBV6-3	-	ASSISETQY
TRBV7-2	-	VSSLWGGQGETQY
TRBV6-2/TRBV6-3	TRBJ1-5	ASSTQHQPQH
TRBV6-5	TRBJ2-5	ASSYLGTGETQY